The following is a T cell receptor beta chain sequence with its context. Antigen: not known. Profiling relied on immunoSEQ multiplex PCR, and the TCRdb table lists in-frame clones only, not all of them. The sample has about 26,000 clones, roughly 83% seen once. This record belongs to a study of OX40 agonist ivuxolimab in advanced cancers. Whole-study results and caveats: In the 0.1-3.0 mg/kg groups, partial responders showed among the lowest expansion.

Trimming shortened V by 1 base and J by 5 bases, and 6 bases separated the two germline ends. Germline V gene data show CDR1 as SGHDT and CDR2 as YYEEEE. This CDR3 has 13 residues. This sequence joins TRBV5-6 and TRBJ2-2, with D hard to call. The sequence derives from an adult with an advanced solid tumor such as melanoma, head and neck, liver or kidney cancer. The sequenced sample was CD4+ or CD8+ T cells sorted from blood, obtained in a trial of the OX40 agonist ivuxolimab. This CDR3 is CASSLLVTGELFF. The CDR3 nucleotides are TGTGCCAGCAGCTTGCTAGTAACCGGGGAGCTGTTTTTT.